These T cell receptor beta chains were read from a single sample in a study of vaccination and CD4 T cells after COVID-19. TCRdb reprocessed the PCR reads via MiXCR and lists one record per CDR3 protein. The repertoire holds roughly 18,000 distinct CDR3 sequences, with approximately 49% as singletons. Antigens for these TCRs are unknown. The sequencing used CD4+ T cells from blood, cultured in vitro, collected before SARS-CoV-2 vaccination. The receptors derive from a human donor who had recovered from COVID-19. Both conserved end residues are part of each CDR3. A D gene is named only where the DNA matches it firmly. Part of the rows lack a size; the others show once, few, many or a class for expanded clones.

j_call,d_call,clone_size,v_call,cdr3_nt,cdr3_aa
TRBJ2-7,TRBD2,NA,TRBV7-6,TGTGCCAGCAGCTTAGAAGAAACTAGCGGACCAGACAAGCAGTACTTC,CASSLEETSGPDKQYF
TRBJ1-5,NA,few,TRBV6-1,TGTGCCAGCAGTGAACATACGAGCAATCAGCCCCAGCATTTT,CASSEHTSNQPQHF
TRBJ1-5,NA,few,TRBV2,TGTGCCAGCAGGACTTCGGCAGGGAGCAATCAGCCCCAGCATTTT,CASRTSAGSNQPQHF
TRBJ2-7,TRBD2,NA,TRBV20-1,TGCAGTGCTACCGGGACTAGCGGGAGCGGCGAGCAGTACTTC,CSATGTSGSGEQYF
TRBJ2-4,NA,NA,TRBV7-9,TGTGCCAGCAGCTTTCTCGATTTGGGGCGGAAAAACATTCAGTACTTC,CASSFLDLGRKNIQYF
TRBJ2-5,TRBD2,NA,TRBV20-1,TGCAGTGCGTTGACTAGCGGGGGCCAAGAGACCCAGTACTTC,CSALTSGGQETQYF
TRBJ1-1,TRBD1,NA,TRBV19,TGTGCCAGTAGTATTGGGAACAGGGGTCCTTTCTTT,CASSIGNRGPFF
TRBJ2-5,TRBD2,NA,TRBV12-3/TRBV12-4,TGTGCCAGCAGTTTATTCGGGCAAACGGGAGGGCGGTTGGAGACCCAGTACTTC,CASSLFGQTGGRLETQYF
TRBJ1-5,NA,NA,TRBV2,TGTGCCAGCAGTGAAATGGGGGTTGGCGAGCCCCAGCATTTT,CASSEMGVGEPQHF
TRBJ1-2,NA,NA,TRBV28,TGTGCCAGCACTCCCAGCGGCAATGGCTACACCTTC,CASTPSGNGYTF
TRBJ2-7,NA,NA,TRBV4-1,TGCGCCAGCAGCCAAGGGGACACCTCCTACGAGCAGTACTTC,CASSQGDTSYEQYF
TRBJ1-5,NA,NA,TRBV7-6,TGTGCCAGCAGCCGAGAGGGCGGTGTATGGCCCCAGCATTTT,CASSREGGVWPQHF
TRBJ2-5,NA,NA,TRBV28,TGTGCCAGCAGTTTATTCGCAGGGGCTAAAGAGACCCAGTACTTC,CASSLFAGAKETQYF
TRBJ1-2,NA,few,TRBV20-1,TGCAGGACAGATACAGGAGACAACTATGGCTACACCTTC,CRTDTGDNYGYTF
TRBJ1-5,NA,NA,TRBV30,TGTGCCTGGAGTGCAAGGGGAAATCAGCCCCAGCATTTT,CAWSARGNQPQHF
TRBJ2-2,NA,NA,TRBV21-1,TGTGCCAGCAGCAAAGACAGGACAGGGAACACCGGGGAGCTGTTTTTT,CASSKDRTGNTGELFF
TRBJ1-2,TRBD1,few,TRBV7-2,TGTGCCAGCAGCCAGGGACAGGGGGCGTCAAACTATGGCTACACCTTC,CASSQGQGASNYGYTF
TRBJ2-7,TRBD2,few,TRBV20-1,TGCAGTGCTAGTCCTAGCGGGAGAGATGAGCAGTACTTC,CSASPSGRDEQYF
TRBJ2-1,TRBD2,NA,TRBV6-5,TGTGCCAGCAGTTCCTCGACTAGCGGTTACAATGAGCAGTTCTTC,CASSSSTSGYNEQFF
TRBJ2-1,TRBD2,NA,TRBV30,TGTGCCTGGAGTCTGGGACTAGCGGAGTACAATGAGCAGTTCTTC,CAWSLGLAEYNEQFF
TRBJ2-2,NA,NA,TRBV14,TGTGCCAGCAGCCACCGATGGACCCTGAACACCGGGGAGCTGTTTTTT,CASSHRWTLNTGELFF
TRBJ1-1,NA,NA,TRBV20-1,TGCAGTGCCCAAGCAGGTCCGAACACTGAAGCTTTCTTT,CSAQAGPNTEAFF
TRBJ2-7,NA,NA,TRBV20-1,TGCAGTGCTAGAGATATGACAACTGACTCCTACGAGCAGTACTTC,CSARDMTTDSYEQYF
TRBJ1-1,NA,NA,TRBV28,TGTGCCAGCAGTCCAATCAGGGGAACTGAAGCTTTCTTT,CASSPIRGTEAFF
TRBJ2-7,NA,NA,TRBV7-3,TGTGCCAGCAGCTTAATGGCAGGACTCAACGAGCAGTACTTC,CASSLMAGLNEQYF
TRBJ2-3,TRBD2,NA,TRBV11-1,TGTGCCAGCAGCTCCCGGGTGAGCGGGAGGGGTGCAGATACGCAGTATTTT,CASSSRVSGRGADTQYF
TRBJ1-2,NA,few,TRBV6-1,TGTGCCACCACGAGGGGAGGGGAGGCTAACTATGGCTACACCTTC,CATTRGGEANYGYTF
TRBJ1-5,NA,NA,TRBV5-6,TGTGCCAGCAGCTTGTTTGGGAATCAGCCCCAGCATTTT,CASSLFGNQPQHF
TRBJ1-2,TRBD1,NA,TRBV2,TGTGCCAGCTTACGACAGGGGCGCTATGGCTACACCTTC,CASLRQGRYGYTF
TRBJ2-5,TRBD2,NA,TRBV7-9,TGTGCCAGCAGCTTAGGGGCTAGCGGGACTGGGGAGACCCAGTACTTC,CASSLGASGTGETQYF
TRBJ2-5,NA,large,TRBV5-4,TGTGCCAGCAGCTTGTCAGGGTACCAAGAGACCCAGTACTTC,CASSLSGYQETQYF
TRBJ1-6,NA,once,TRBV19,TGTGCCAGTCGGAGGGTTTCCGGTAATTCACCCCTCCACTTT,CASRRVSGNSPLHF
TRBJ1-1,TRBD1,NA,TRBV7-2,TGTGCCAGCAGCTTAGCTCCCACAGGGGGCAGGACTGAAGCTTTCTTT,CASSLAPTGGRTEAFF
TRBJ2-4,NA,NA,TRBV20-1,TGCAGTGCTAGCGTCGCCCAAGCCAAAAACATTCAGTACTTC,CSASVAQAKNIQYF
TRBJ2-3,TRBD2,NA,TRBV28,TGTGCCAGCAGACTTGGGACTAGCTATAGCACAGATACGCAGTATTTT,CASRLGTSYSTDTQYF
TRBJ2-7,NA,NA,TRBV19,TGTGCCAGTAGTATACGGGCGGGACCCTACGAGCAGTACTTC,CASSIRAGPYEQYF
TRBJ2-1,NA,once,TRBV18,TGTGCCAGCTCACCGCGGCAGGGGACTTTCTTC,CASSPRQGTFF
TRBJ2-3,NA,NA,TRBV19,TGTGCCAGTAGTCCCCCCTGGGCTACAGATACGCAGTATTTT,CASSPPWATDTQYF
TRBJ2-1,TRBD1,few,TRBV11-3,TGTGCCAGCAGCTTTGGTGGACAGGGGGCTTACAATGAGCAGTTCTTC,CASSFGGQGAYNEQFF
TRBJ2-1,TRBD2,NA,TRBV6-1,TGTGCCAGCAGTGCCGGGACTAGCGGCTACAATGAGCAGTTCTTC,CASSAGTSGYNEQFF
TRBJ2-5,TRBD2,once,TRBV2,TGTGCCAGCAGTAAGGGACTAGCGGAAGAGACCCAGTACTTC,CASSKGLAEETQYF
TRBJ2-3,TRBD2,NA,TRBV7-6,TGTGCCAGCAGCTTTGCGGTTAGCGGGAGCACAGATACGCAGTATTTT,CASSFAVSGSTDTQYF
TRBJ1-2,TRBD1,NA,TRBV27,TGTGCCAGCAGGCCCAGACAGGGGGCGCACTATGGCTACACCTTC,CASRPRQGAHYGYTF
TRBJ1-2,NA,few,TRBV7-9,TGTGCCAGCAGCTTACGGGGGACTGTCGGCTATGGCTACACCTTC,CASSLRGTVGYGYTF
TRBJ2-3,NA,few,TRBV27,TGTGCCACCCGCGAGGGGATAGGCACAGATACGCAGTATTTT,CATREGIGTDTQYF
TRBJ1-2,NA,NA,TRBV6-2/TRBV6-3,TGTGCCAGCAGTTACGGGCCAGGGAGAGGCTACACCTTC,CASSYGPGRGYTF
TRBJ1-1,TRBD1,few,TRBV20-1,TGCAGTGCTAGCCCGGACAGGGACACTGAAGCTTTCTTT,CSASPDRDTEAFF
TRBJ2-5,TRBD2,once,TRBV19,TGTGCCAGTAGTCCAAAAGGGCTAGCGGGAGTTATCCAAGAGACCCAGTACTTC,CASSPKGLAGVIQETQYF
TRBJ2-7,NA,NA,TRBV5-4,TGTGCCAGCAGCTTCTTTGGCGAGCAGTACTTC,CASSFFGEQYF
TRBJ2-5,TRBD1,NA,TRBV9,TGTGCCAGCAGCGTAGGACCGGGACAGGGTTTAGAGACCCAGTACTTC,CASSVGPGQGLETQYF
TRBJ1-2,TRBD1,NA,TRBV7-9,TGTGCCAGCAGCTCCTCTCCTGGACAGGGGAACTATGGCTACACCTTC,CASSSSPGQGNYGYTF
TRBJ2-1,TRBD2,NA,TRBV7-3,TGTGCCAGCAGCTCAGCTAGCGGGGGCTCCTACAATGAGCAGTTCTTC,CASSSASGGSYNEQFF
TRBJ2-3,NA,NA,TRBV1,TGCACCAGCAGCCAAGCCTCCACAGATACGCAGTATTTT,CTSSQASTDTQYF